This T cell receptor beta chain originates from a study of T cell responses to AZD1222 COVID-19 vaccine. Repertoires were generated with immunoSEQ multiplex PCR, while TCRdb's copy carries only in-frame clones and drops some. The sample includes approximately 130,000 clones, about 94% of them seen just once. The trim removed 0 bases at V and 8 bases at J, leaving 6 bases unmatched. The germline V gene has CDR1 MNHEY and CDR2 SMNVEV (reference sequence). The CDR3 extends over 15 amino acids. The sequences come from peripheral blood, collected on day 0 of AZD1222 vaccination. The chain carries TRBV27 and TRBJ1-2; the match to TRBD1 covers 10 bases. The sequence derives from an adult in good health. The DNA for the CDR3 is TGTGCCAGCAGTTTATCAGACAGGGGGCCGGAAGGCTACACCTTC. Its translation is CASSLSDRGPEGYTF.